The 8 T cell receptor beta chains below come from one sample, sequenced in a study of T and B cells in COVID-19 patients. Blood genomic DNA input for TRB amplification was about 240-550 ng. TRB rearrangements were amplified by multiplex PCR with BIOMED2 TRB-A/B primers. Via MiXCR, TCRdb re-called the multiplex PCR reads, giving one row per CDR3 protein. The profile covers 20,000 to 25,000 distinct CDR3 sequences, with 30% appearing a single time and 2.1% taken by the ten largest. The material sequenced was blood. These receptors were taken from a human donor who had recovered from COVID-19.

The sample holds many counts of this clonotype. The V call is TRBV6-5, the J call TRBJ2-1; possible D gene TRBD2, 5 bases. The CDR3 has 13 amino acids. Trimming cost V 6 bases and J 9 bases, with 15 bases left between them. CDR1 and CDR2 from the germline V gene are MNHEY and SVGAGI. DNA for the CDR3: TGTGCCAGCAGACCCTGGAGCGCGGGTGAGCAGTTCTTC. Its protein product is CASRPWSAGEQFF.

This clonotype came up a few times. The chain carries TRBV7-6 and TRBJ2-7; 7 bases align to TRBD1. With 1 base clipped from V and 4 bases from J, the junction kept 7 bases outside the gene matches. The CDR3 consists of 15 residues. The germline V gene has CDR1 SGHVS and CDR2 FNYEAQ. Here the CDR3 reads CASSLETGKRYEQYF. The CDR3 coding sequence is TGTGCCAGCAGCTTAGAGACAGGGAAGAGGTACGAGCAGTACTTC.

Within the sample, this clonotype is medium-sized. The rearrangement links TRBV12-3 or TRBV12-4 to TRBJ2-5; D gene ambiguous. This CDR3 has 11 residues. Trimming left V 4 bases short and J 10 bases short, with 10 bases between. In nucleotides, the CDR3 is TGTGCCAGCAGTTCCAATGTTATCCAGTACTTC. Its translation is CASSSNVIQYF.

The chain joins TRBV6-5 to TRBJ2-5, with 11 bases aligning to TRBD1. The CDR3 is 15 amino acids. CDR1 and CDR2 (germline): MNHEY, SVGAGI. Losses at the gene ends were 5 bases for V and 4 bases for J; bases not matched to a gene: 6. The chain's CDR3 is CASSEAGTGGETQYF. In DNA form, the CDR3 reads TGTGCCAGCAGTGAAGCGGGGACAGGGGGAGAGACCCAGTACTTC.

The chain couples TRBV19 to TRBJ2-5; 9 bases line up with TRBD2. Germline assignment: CDR1 LNHDA and CDR2 SQIVND (reference sequence). The CDR3 extends over 16 amino acids. The V segment lost 10 bases and the J segment 5 bases; nucleotides outside the gene matches: 17. The CDR3 sequence is CATDPAGGGARETQYF. Here the CDR3 DNA reads TGTGCCACCGATCCCGCCGGCGGGGGGGCCCGGGAGACCCAGTACTTC.

By sample fraction, this clonotype is medium-sized (0.01 to 0.1%). The chain joins TRBV30 to TRBJ2-7; D not resolved. The CDR3 totals 8 residues. Looked up from germline, CDR1 is GTSNPN and CDR2 is SVGIG (reference sequence). V gave up 8 bases and J gave up 5 bases, with 4 bases separating them. The CDR3 spells CAANEQYF. In DNA, the CDR3 is TGTGCCGCCAACGAGCAGTACTTC.

By share, this clonotype counts as medium-sized. The chain recombines TRBV6-5 with TRBJ2-7; 7 positions match TRBD1. Unmatched junction bases numbered 6, after V lost 4 bases and J lost 0 bases. The CDR3 length is 15 residues. Germline V gene data show CDR1 as MNHEY and CDR2 as SVGAGI. CDR3 coding DNA: TGTGCCAGCAGTTTAGGGGGCACCCTCTCCTACGAGCAGTACTTC. Translated: CASSLGGTLSYEQYF.

As concerns this clonotype: This clone may be a read error of a much larger clone one base away. The V gene is TRBV18, the J gene TRBJ2-3; 8 bases align to TRBD2. The CDR3 runs 15 residues. Germline loops: CDR1 KGHSH, CDR2 LQKENI. Trimming took 3 bases from V and 7 from J; bases not matched to a gene: 9. The CDR3 spells CASSPERGSRYTQYF. DNA of the CDR3: TGTGCCAGCTCACCCGAGCGGGGGTCCAGGTATACGCAGTATTTT.